The T cell receptor (beta chain) described here comes from a study of blood T cell repertoires in COVID-19. For the study at large: The United States, Italy and Spain supplied acute and convalescent COVID-19 samples. PBMCs, B-cell-depleted T cells, or T cells were the source of the cDNA or gDNA that made up the material.

From germline, CDR1 is SGDLS and CDR2 YYNGEE. The CDR3 sequence is 18 residues long. V gave up 2 bases and J gave up 3 bases; unmatched junction bases: 10. Per the study methods: Amplification of reference gene primers provided the estimated nucleated cell counts. Here immunoSEQ multiplex PCR was the method, and the copy in TCRdb shows in-frame clones only, minus some. V and J calls plus clone size are reproduced from that table; the DNA served to infer D and trimming. Here the sample spans about 190,000 clones, around 79% being singletons. This chain connects TRBV9 to TRBJ2-3; 12 nucleotides line up with TRBD2. The clonotype comes from a man over 45 who had recovered from COVID-19. The sample comprised peripheral blood. The CDR3 reads CASSVTLTSGSGTDTQYF. The CDR3 DNA reads TGTGCCAGCAGCGTCACCCTGACTAGCGGGAGTGGTACAGATACGCAGTATTTT.